This TCR beta chain appears in the sequencing data of a study of shared clonotypes between healthy human individuals. Between the trimmed V and J ends, which lost 0 bases and 7 bases, there was a span of 18 bases. The CDR3 is 16 residues long. Germline CDR1 and CDR2: MNHEY and SVGAGI. Worth noting for this clone: Its antigen is still unknown.

Donors were healthy HIV-negative adults without recently reported acute infections or vaccinations. The study's findings and limits: The study found lower generation probabilities in non-shared clonotypes than in those shared by all four donors.

In the authors' methods: As immunoSEQ supplied junction-only sequences (without quality scores), filtering differed. Produced via immunoSEQ multiplex PCR; TCRdb's table is partial and in-frame only. D and trimming come from the DNA, and the V and J calls and clone size come from that table. The profile covers 950,000 to 1,100,000 clones, with approximately 68% appearing a single time and roughly 1.5% taken by the ten largest. This TCR derives from a man aged 18 to 30 in good health. The specimen was memory CD4+ T cells sorted from blood. Subset reported: CD45RA-negative fraction. The genes are TRBV6-5 and TRBJ1-2; possibly TRBD1 for D (5 bases). The CDR3 sequence: CASSYSRQGRVRGYTF. The CDR3, as DNA: TGTGCCAGCAGTTACTCGAGGCAGGGACGGGTTCGTGGCTACACCTTC.